This TCR beta chain was captured by sequencing in a study of T cell responses to AZD1222 COVID-19 vaccine. Data came from immunoSEQ multiplex PCR; TCRdb stores just in-frame clones and leaves some out. Among around 120,000 clones listed, roughly 84% were seen once. The CDR3 has 14 residues. Trimming cost V 4 bases and J 9 bases; bases outside gene matches: 9. Germline CDR1 MDHEN, CDR2 SYDVKM. This receptor was obtained from an adult in good health. Sequenced here: peripheral blood, sampled on day 0 of AZD1222 vaccination. This chain connects TRBV28 to TRBJ1-5; 7 bases match TRBD1. CDR3: CASSSGTARGPQHF. The CDR3 DNA is TGTGCCAGCAGTTCGGGGACAGCCCGAGGGCCCCAGCATTTT.